The clone carrying this T cell receptor beta chain was observed at least ten times. Its antigen is not identified. Germline trimming cut 2 bases from V and 4 bases from J; bases unmatched to any gene: 6. In germline, CDR1 is MDHEN, CDR2 SYDVKM. The CDR3 extends over 15 amino acids. This entry comes from a study of CD8+ T cells in alopecia areata. RNA was isolated and reverse transcribed to cDNA, the sequencing template. The assay was immunoSEQ multiplex PCR, and TCRdb's table has in-frame clones only and misses some. This repertoire shows roughly 25,000 clones, roughly half found once; its top ten account for less than 35%. Study-wide results and limits: Patients showed less clear TCR sequence sharing than mice, possibly partly because of HLA diversity.

Collection of lesional scalp punch biopsies and peripheral blood was performed in alopecia areata patients. What was sequenced was NKG2D-high CD8+ T cells sorted from blood. This chain links TRBV28 with TRBJ2-5, with TRBD1 identical over 8 bases. The clonotype was recovered from a human donor with alopecia areata. CDR3 protein: CASSLEQGAGETQYF. CDR3 nucleotides: TGTGCCAGCAGTTTAGAGCAGGGGGCCGGAGAGACCCAGTACTTC.